The clone carrying this TCR beta chain showed up just a few times. This sample was included in a study of response to subunit inactivated influenza vaccine. MiXCR, run by TCRdb on the RT-PCR reads, gives a single entry per CDR3 protein. This sample has about 520,000 distinct CDR3 sequences, with 25% found just once. With 0 bases removed from V and 1 base from J, the gap between germline ends came to 8 bases. The CDR3 contains 15 residues. Germline V gene data show CDR1 as SGHAT and CDR2 as FQNNGV. The material was CD4+ T cells sorted from PBMCs, obtained less than 6 days after vaccination. The TCR comes from a man aged 45-60 years who received an inactivated influenza vaccine. J is TRBJ2-3 and V is TRBV11-2; D gene unclear. The CDR3 loop reads CASSLEVIRTDTQYF. The CDR3 nucleotides are TGTGCCAGCAGCTTAGAGGTCATACGCACAGATACGCAGTATTTT. The variable domain in full, with the rest retrieved from reference TRBV11-2 and TRBJ2-3, is EAGVAQSPRYKIIEKRQSVAFWCNPISGHATLYWYQQILGQGPKLLIQFQNNGVVDDSQLPKDRFSAERLKGVDSTLKIQPAKLEDSAVYLCASSLEVIRTDTQYFGPGTRLTVL.